This paragraph covers one T cell receptor beta chain sequence. The record originates from a study of control samples from healthy donors and cancer patients. Repertoires were generated with immunoSEQ multiplex PCR, while TCRdb's copy carries only in-frame clones and drops some. Among 13,000 or so clones, approximately 77% were seen once, and the ten largest hold approximately 8.9%. The CDR3 loop spans 11 amino acids. The germline CDR1 and CDR2 sequences are LGHNA and YNFKEQ. V was trimmed by 4 bases and J by 6 bases, leaving 4 bases between them. This TCR was recovered from a male donor with melanoma. J is TRBJ1-3 and V is TRBV4-2; no clear D gene. The sequencing input was formalin-fixed, paraffin-embedded tissue. CDR3 sequence: CASSLQNTIYF. In DNA, the CDR3 is TGTGCCAGCAGCCTTCAAAACACCATATATTTT.